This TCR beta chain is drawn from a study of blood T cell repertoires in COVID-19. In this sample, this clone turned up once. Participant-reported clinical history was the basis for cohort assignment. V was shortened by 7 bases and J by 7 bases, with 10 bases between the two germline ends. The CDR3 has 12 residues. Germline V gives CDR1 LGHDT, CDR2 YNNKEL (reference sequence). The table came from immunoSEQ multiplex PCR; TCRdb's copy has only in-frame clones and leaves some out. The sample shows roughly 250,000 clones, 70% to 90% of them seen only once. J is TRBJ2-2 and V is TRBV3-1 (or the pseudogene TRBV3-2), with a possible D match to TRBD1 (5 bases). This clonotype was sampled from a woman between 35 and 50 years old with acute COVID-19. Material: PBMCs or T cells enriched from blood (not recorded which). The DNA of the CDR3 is TGTGCCAGCAAGATCACAGGCGGGGAGCTGTTTTTT. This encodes CASKITGGELFF.